A single sample gave rise to the 15 T cell receptor beta chains below, sequenced in a study of shared clonotypes between healthy human individuals. Produced via immunoSEQ multiplex PCR; TCRdb's table is partial and in-frame only. The sample consists of under 600,000 clones, less than 98% of them appearing once. Sequences were obtained from naive CD4+ T cells sorted from blood. Subset of the sample: CD45RA+ positively selected. All receptors come from a young woman in good health.

The V call is TRBV9, the J call TRBJ1-3, with TRBD1 matching 7 bases. Germline-derived CDR1 and CDR2 are SGDLS and YYNGEE. The ends lost 1 base at V and 2 bases at J; junction bases unmatched: 9. The CDR3 spans 17 residues. This CDR3 reads CASSVYEKGAAGNTIYF. In DNA, the CDR3 is TGTGCCAGCAGCGTATATGAAAAGGGGGCTGCTGGAAACACCATATATTTT.

The chain joins TRBV21-1 to TRBJ2-1; TRBD2, the D gene given by the table, was not confirmed from the DNA. TRBV21-1 is described as a pseudogene. The CDR3 totals 18 residues. In nucleotides, the CDR3 is TGTGCCAGCAGCAAAATCCGGAGAGCGGGAGAAGTCTACAATGAGCAGTTCTTC. Translated, it gives CASSKIRRAGEVYNEQFF.

The J gene is TRBJ1-3, the V gene TRBV19, with 10 bases identical to TRBD1. After removal of 9 bases from V and 0 bases from J, the junction contained 8 bases not matched to a gene. Germline-derived CDR1 and CDR2 are LNHDA and SQIVND (reference sequence). The CDR3 runs to 16 residues. The CDR3 sequence is CASHDRDRGSGNTIYF. The CDR3 DNA sequence: TGTGCCAGCCACGACCGGGACAGGGGCTCTGGAAACACCATATATTTT.

The chain joins TRBV27 to TRBJ2-3; the D gene could be TRBD1 or TRBD2 (7 bases each). V dropped 4 bases and J dropped 5 bases, with 13 bases sitting between them. Germline V CDR1 and CDR2: MNHEY, SMNVEV (reference sequence). This CDR3 region has 14 residues. CDR3 sequence reads: CASSSQGGLDTQYF. CDR3 in DNA: TGTGCCAGCAGTTCCCAGGGGGGGTTAGATACGCAGTATTTT.

Note on this clone: Other nucleotide sequences in the sample specify the same CDR3. The genes are TRBV7-8 and TRBJ2-7; 11 nucleotides agree with TRBD1. The CDR3 contains 15 residues. Looked up from germline, CDR1 is SGHVS and CDR2 is FQNEAQ. Trimming at V came to 3 bases and at J to 1 base, leaving 2 bases not matched to a gene. CDR3 protein: CASSFGQGASYEQYF. The CDR3, as DNA: TGTGCCAGCAGCTTCGGACAGGGGGCTTCCTACGAGCAGTACTTC. The full variable domain, completed using reference TRBV7-8 and TRBJ2-7, is GAGVSQSPRYKVAKRGQDVALRCDPISGHVSLFWYQQALGQGPEFLTYFQNEAQLDKSGLPSDRFFAERPEGSVSTLKIQRTQQEDSAVYLCASSFGQGASYEQYFGPGTRLTVT.

The chain combines TRBV28 with TRBJ1-1; 9 bases line up with TRBD1. V trimming: 6 bases; J trimming: 10 bases; junction bases outside the gene matches: 12. The CDR3 length is 14 residues. The germline gives CDR1 MDHEN, CDR2 SYDVKM. The CDR3 loop reads CASSMGQGPERAFF. Written as DNA, the CDR3 is TGTGCCAGCAGCATGGGACAGGGCCCTGAACGAGCTTTCTTT.

V gene TRBV7-8 combines with J gene TRBJ2-2, with 10 bases matching TRBD2. CDR1 is SGHVS and CDR2 is FQNEAQ in the germline V gene. The CDR3 totals 17 residues. V shed 4 bases, J shed 6 bases, and the junction held 11 bases outside the gene matches. The CDR3: CASSWGAGGPIPGELFF. The CDR3 bases are TGTGCCAGCAGCTGGGGAGCGGGAGGGCCGATCCCCGGGGAGCTGTTTTTT.

The chain links TRBV18 to TRBJ2-7; possibly TRBD1 for D (6 bases). Germline V gene data show CDR1 as KGHSH and CDR2 as LQKENI. Trimming removed 2 bases from V and 1 base from J, with 18 bases in between. This CDR3 region has 17 residues. Here the CDR3 reads CASSPRGIKDSSYEQYF. The CDR3 coding sequence is TGTGCCAGCTCACCAAGGGGAATTAAGGACAGTTCCTACGAGCAGTACTTC.

This clone has just one count. This chain links TRBV27 with TRBJ1-1; 7 nucleotides align to TRBD1. CDR1 is MNHEY, CDR2 SMNVEV, per germline (reference sequence). After removal of 6 bases from V and 0 bases from J, the junction contained 10 bases not matched to a gene. The CDR3 runs to 16 residues. CDR3 region: CASSLTGHSLNTEAFF. CDR3 DNA: TGTGCCAGCAGCTTGACAGGGCACTCCTTGAACACTGAAGCTTTCTTT.

The chain is built from TRBV28 and TRBJ2-7; weak D call: TRBD2 (6 bases). The CDR3 runs to 14 residues. The V end was cut by 6 bases, the J end by 6 bases, with 18 bases between. Germline lookup yields CDR1 MDHEN and CDR2 SYDVKM. This chain's CDR3 is CASSSRARGTEQYF. CDR3 nucleotide sequence: TGTGCCAGCAGCTCCCGAGCCCGGGGGACCGAGCAGTACTTC.

V gene TRBV20-1 combines with J gene TRBJ2-1, with 7 bases identical to TRBD2. Losses at the gene ends were 6 bases for V and 13 bases for J; bases not matched to a gene: 6. This CDR3 is 10 amino acids long. Per germline, CDR1 DFQATT and CDR2 SNEGSKA (reference sequence). For the CDR3, the DNA is TGCAGTGCAACCCGACTAGCCCAGTTCTTC. Protein product: CSATRLAQFF.

The CDR3 protein is CASSMTAGGNTIYF. In DNA form, the CDR3 reads TGTGCCAGTAGTATGACAGCCGGAGGAAACACCATATATTTT. This chain connects TRBV19 to TRBJ1-3; tentative D call: TRBD1 (5 bases). Germline loops: CDR1 LNHDA, CDR2 SQIVND (reference sequence). The V and J ends lost 3 bases and 4 bases respectively, with 10 bases between them. The CDR3 extends over 14 amino acids.

The chain recombines TRBV5-1 with TRBJ1-2; D gene uncertain. CDR3 length: 12 amino acids. The germline CDR1 and CDR2 sequences are SGHRS and YFSETQ. V lost 0 bases and J 8 bases, leaving 8 bases between the germline ends. The CDR3 loop reads CASSLGEAGYTF. CDR3 DNA sequence: TGCGCCAGCAGCTTGGGTGAAGCGGGCTACACCTTC. The variable domain in full, with the rest retrieved from reference TRBV5-1 and TRBJ1-2, is KAGVTQTPRYLIKTRGQQVTLSCSPISGHRSVSWYQQTPGQGLQFLFEYFSETQRNKGNFPGRFSGRQFSNSRSEMNVSTLELGDSALYLCASSLGEAGYTFGSGTRLTVV.

The rearrangement joins TRBV6-5 to TRBJ2-3; D gene ambiguous. V lost 6 bases and J lost 2, with 12 bases in between. This CDR3 comprises 14 residues. Germline CDR1 reads MNHEY; CDR2 reads SVGAGI. CDR3 sequence (DNA): TGTGCCAGCAGCGGCAACTACAACACAGATACGCAGTATTTT. Protein product: CASSGNYNTDTQYF.

The chain links TRBV5-1 to TRBJ2-4; D is ambiguous. V lost 4 bases, J lost 2 bases, and 10 bases lay in between. Looked up from germline, CDR1 is SGHRS and CDR2 is YFSETQ. The CDR3 has 14 residues. CDR3 in DNA: TGCGCCAGCAGCCCCGGCCCGTCCAAAAACATTCAGTACTTC. This codes for CASSPGPSKNIQYF.